A selection of T cell receptor beta chains follows, all from one sample in a study of regulatory T cells in long-lasting Graves disease. MiXCR, run by TCRdb on the multiplex PCR reads, gives a single entry per CDR3 protein. Of about 370,000 distinct CDR3 sequences in the sample, roughly a sixth were seen once. The material was peripheral blood mononuclear cells (PBMCs), obtained at new diagnosis, from a patient treated with antithyroid drugs. These receptors came from a female donor with Graves disease. The CDR3 runs from the conserved cysteine through the conserved F or W. A D gene is named only where the DNA matches it firmly. Some rows mark clone size as missing; the rest say once, few, many or name a class of expanded clone.

.	many	TRBV7-2	TRBJ1-2	CASSSSGGYTF	TGTGCCAGCAGCTCCTCGGGCGGCTACACCTTC
.	many	TRBV7-6	TRBJ2-5	CASSLVSLGGPVLQETQYF	TGTGCCAGCAGCTTAGTTTCTTTGGGGGGCCCCGTCCTACAAGAGACCCAGTACTTC
.	many	TRBV12-3/TRBV12-4	TRBJ2-2	CASSLNSGTGELFF	TGTGCCAGCAGTCTAAATTCGGGCACCGGGGAGCTGTTTTTT
TRBD1	many	TRBV30	TRBJ2-7	CAWTDEGTGVNEQYF	TGTGCCTGGACTGATGAGGGGACAGGGGTCAACGAGCAGTACTTC
.	few	TRBV28	TRBJ2-5	CASSFVGATQETQYF	TGTGCCAGCAGTTTTGTGGGGGCCACCCAAGAGACCCAGTACTTC
.	many	TRBV15	TRBJ2-1	CATSNFGTGHNEQFF	TGTGCCACCAGCAATTTCGGGACTGGCCACAATGAGCAGTTCTTC
TRBD2	many	TRBV7-3	TRBJ2-1	CASSSSAGGLGYNEQFF	TGTGCCAGCAGCTCATCAGCGGGGGGGCTGGGTTACAATGAGCAGTTCTTC
.	few	TRBV29-1	TRBJ1-1	CSVWGFGGTEAFF	TGCAGCGTTTGGGGGTTCGGGGGCACTGAAGCTTTCTTT
TRBD1	many	TRBV27	TRBJ2-7	CASSGTGGYEQYF	TGTGCCAGCAGCGGGACAGGGGGTTACGAGCAGTACTTC
TRBD2	.	TRBV7-2	TRBJ2-1	CASSPNPSTSGKVKSF	TGTGCCAGCAGCCCCAACCCTTCCACTAGCGGGAAAGTTAAGTCCTTC
.	.	TRBV5-1	TRBJ2-1	CASSLWQHFSYNEQFF	TGCGCCAGCAGCTTGTGGCAGCATTTCTCCTACAATGAGCAGTTCTTC
TRBD1	many	TRBV12-3/TRBV12-4	TRBJ1-2	CASTPGGRNYGYTF	TGTGCCAGCACCCCAGGGGGGCGTAACTATGGCTACACCTTC
TRBD1	many	TRBV12-3/TRBV12-4	TRBJ1-1	CASSFQGAAGTEAFF	TGTGCCAGCAGTTTCCAGGGGGCGGCAGGTACTGAAGCTTTCTTT
.	many	TRBV28	TRBJ1-1	CASSPHLATLEAFF	TGTGCCAGCAGTCCCCACCTCGCGACGTTGGAAGCTTTCTTT
.	.	TRBV28	TRBJ1-2	CASSSQQGGGYTF	TGTGCCAGCAGTTCCCAACAGGGTGGGGGCTACACCTTC
.	many	TRBV6-1	TRBJ1-2	CASSPGVLDGYTF	TGTGCCAGCTCCCCCGGGGTACTTGATGGCTACACCTTC
TRBD1	many	TRBV5-1	TRBJ2-1	CASSLLSRDREENEQFF	TGCGCCAGCAGCTTACTAAGCCGGGACAGGGAGGAAAATGAGCAGTTCTTC
.	many	TRBV28	TRBJ2-7	CASSTYEQYF	TGTGCCAGCAGTACCTACGAGCAGTACTTC
.	many	TRBV2	TRBJ2-5	CASSDETQYF	TGTGCCAGCAGTGATGAGACCCAGTACTTC
TRBD2	many	TRBV5-1	TRBJ2-1	CASSRFSLAGPPFSSYNEQFF	TGCGCCAGCAGCCGATTCAGCCTAGCGGGACCTCCATTCAGCTCCTACAATGAGCAGTTCTTC
TRBD2	few	TRBV7-2	TRBJ2-1	CASSLLAGVYNEQFF	TGTGCCAGCAGCTTGCTAGCGGGGGTTTACAATGAGCAGTTCTTC
.	many	TRBV30	TRBJ2-1	CAWSVWDNEQFF	TGTGCCTGGAGTGTATGGGACAATGAGCAGTTCTTC
.	many	TRBV20-1	TRBJ2-4	CSARYTPAKNIQYF	TGCAGTGCTAGGTACACTCCGGCCAAAAACATTCAGTACTTC
.	many	TRBV6-2/TRBV6-3	TRBJ1-1	CAVGVFPEAFF	TGTGCGGTTGGGGTTTTCCCTGAAGCTTTCTTT
.	many	TRBV12-3/TRBV12-4	TRBJ1-4	CASSILRGGEKLFF	TGTGCCAGCAGCATATTAAGGGGAGGTGAAAAACTGTTTTTT
.	few	TRBV9	TRBJ2-1	CASSVTNYNEQFF	TGTGCCAGCAGCGTAACTAACTACAATGAGCAGTTCTTC
TRBD2	many	TRBV11-2	TRBJ2-5	CASSLWTSGGGRETQYF	TGTGCCAGCAGCCTCTGGACTAGCGGGGGGGGCCGGGAGACCCAGTACTTC
.	.	TRBV7-9	TRBJ2-5	CASRATPGQKKETQYF	TGTGCCAGCAGAGCCACCCCGGGACAAAAAAAAGAGACCCAGTACTTC
TRBD1	many	TRBV29-1	TRBJ1-1	CSVDPGQLATEAFF	TGCAGCGTTGACCCGGGACAGTTGGCCACTGAAGCTTTCTTT
.	many	TRBV12-5	TRBJ1-1	CASGFGMGRGGGTEAFF	TGTGCTAGTGGTTTTGGTATGGGCAGGGGCGGGGGAACTGAAGCTTTCTTT
TRBD1	.	TRBV12-3/TRBV12-4	TRBJ1-2	CASSEGQAWDGYTF	TGTGCCAGCAGTGAGGGACAGGCCTGGGATGGCTACACCTTC
.	many	TRBV7-8	TRBJ2-7	CASSPTYPYEQYF	TGTGCCAGCAGTCCGACTTATCCCTACGAGCAGTACTTC
.	many	TRBV28	TRBJ1-1	CASSPLIGGLLYMNTEAFF	TGTGCCAGCAGCCCCCTTATAGGAGGGCTCCTTTACATGAACACTGAAGCTTTCTTT
.	few	TRBV7-9	TRBJ1-6	CASSWRSYNSPLHF	TGTGCCAGCAGCTGGAGGTCCTATAATTCACCCCTCCACTTT
TRBD2	many	TRBV5-1	TRBJ2-1	CASSLELATSGNNEQFF	TGCGCCAGCAGCTTGGAGCTCGCCACTAGCGGGAACAATGAGCAGTTCTTC
TRBD1	many	TRBV7-2	TRBJ2-7	CASSLNRGVDEQYF	TGTGCCAGCAGCCTAAACAGGGGAGTTGACGAGCAGTACTTC
.	many	TRBV6-1	TRBJ1-2	CASSLTDSNYGYTF	TGTGCCAGCAGCCTGACAGACTCTAACTATGGCTACACCTTC
.	few	TRBV12-3/TRBV12-4	TRBJ1-2	CASTPDNYGYTF	TGTGCCAGCACCCCGGATAACTATGGCTACACCTTC
TRBD1	few	TRBV29-1	TRBJ1-2	CSVAKGQGIRGYTF	TGCAGCGTGGCGAAGGGACAGGGAATCCGTGGCTACACCTTC